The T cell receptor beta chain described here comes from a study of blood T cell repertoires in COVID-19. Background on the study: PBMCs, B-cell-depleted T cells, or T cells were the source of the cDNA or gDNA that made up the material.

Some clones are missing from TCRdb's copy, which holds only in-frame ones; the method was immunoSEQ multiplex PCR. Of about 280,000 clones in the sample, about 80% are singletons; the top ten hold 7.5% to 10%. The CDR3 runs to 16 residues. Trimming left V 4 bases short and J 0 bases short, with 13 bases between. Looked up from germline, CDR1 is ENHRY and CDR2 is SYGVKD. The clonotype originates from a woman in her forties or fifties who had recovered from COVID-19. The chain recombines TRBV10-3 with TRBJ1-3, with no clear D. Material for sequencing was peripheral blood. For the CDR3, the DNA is TGTGCCATCAGTGTTAGGGAGGGTTCCTCTGGAAACACCATATATTTT. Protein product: CAISVREGSSGNTIYF.